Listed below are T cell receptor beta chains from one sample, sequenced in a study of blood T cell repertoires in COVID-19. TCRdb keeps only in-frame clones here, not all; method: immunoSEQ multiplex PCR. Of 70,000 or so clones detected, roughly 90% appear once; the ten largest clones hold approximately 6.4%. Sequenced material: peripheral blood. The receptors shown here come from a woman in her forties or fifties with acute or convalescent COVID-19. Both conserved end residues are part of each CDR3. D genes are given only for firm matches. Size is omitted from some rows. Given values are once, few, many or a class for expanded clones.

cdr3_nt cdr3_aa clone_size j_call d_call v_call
TGTGCCAGCAGCTGGACACAGGGGATGAATTCACCCCTCCACTTT CASSWTQGMNSPLHF NA TRBJ1-6 TRBD1 TRBV7-8
TGTGCTAGCAGCTTACAGGGGAAGTGGGACTATGGCTACACCTTC CASSLQGKWDYGYTF once TRBJ1-2 TRBD1 TRBV7-7
TGTGCCAGCAGCTTACAGGGGGCTCAGCCCCAGCATTTT CASSLQGAQPQHF NA TRBJ1-5 TRBD1 TRBV7-2
TGTGCCAGCACCGCGGGGCCGGACACTGAAGCTTTCTTT CASTAGPDTEAFF once TRBJ1-1 NA TRBV2
TGCGCCAGCAGCCCGCCTGGGAGGGATGAGACCCAGTACTTC CASSPPGRDETQYF NA TRBJ2-5 TRBD2 TRBV5-1
TGTGCCAGCAGTCTTCAGGGGTCGAACACTGAAGCTTTCTTT CASSLQGSNTEAFF NA TRBJ1-1 NA TRBV6-5
TGTGCCAGCAGCTTGTTCCAGAGCACAGATACGCAGTATTTT CASSLFQSTDTQYF NA TRBJ2-3 NA TRBV5-4
TGTGCCAGCAGTGTGGCAGGAGGTGGGAACACTGAAGCTTTCTTT CASSVAGGGNTEAFF NA TRBJ1-1 NA TRBV25-1
TGTGCCAGCAGTTCGGGGACATCAGGGGAATGGCATGGCTACACCTTC CASSSGTSGEWHGYTF NA TRBJ1-2 NA TRBV28
TGTGCCAGCAGTATCAGCGGCTCCAGCACAGATACGCAGTATTTT CASSISGSSTDTQYF NA TRBJ2-3 NA TRBV6-2/TRBV6-3
TGCGCCAGCAGCCCGGGCGGGGGCAGCCACACAGATACGCAGTATTTT CASSPGGGSHTDTQYF once TRBJ2-3 NA TRBV5-1
TGTGCCAGCAGTTACCGCCGGGACAGGGGCCCCGGAGATACGCAGTATTTT CASSYRRDRGPGDTQYF NA TRBJ2-3 TRBD1 TRBV6-2/TRBV6-3
TGTGCCAGCAGCTTCCGGGAGTCCTCTTTCGAGCAGTACTTC CASSFRESSFEQYF NA TRBJ2-7 NA TRBV7-2
TGCGCCAGCAGTTCAGGGTCTGGAAACACCATATATTTT CASSSGSGNTIYF NA TRBJ1-3 NA TRBV5-1
TGTGCCACCTTAAGGGGGTATGGGACTGAAGCTTTCTTT CATLRGYGTEAFF NA TRBJ1-1 NA TRBV12-3/TRBV12-4
TGTGCCAGCGGGCTTAACTATGGCTACACCTTC CASGLNYGYTF NA TRBJ1-2 NA TRBV27
TGCAGCGTTCTCGGACAGGGGGCATCGGAGGCTTTCTTT CSVLGQGASEAFF NA TRBJ1-1 TRBD1 TRBV29-1
TGTGCCAGCAGCCAAGTCGGACTAGCGGGAGGAGCCTACAATGAGCAGTTCTTC CASSQVGLAGGAYNEQFF NA TRBJ2-1 TRBD2 TRBV4-2
TGTGCCAGCAGTCCGAGGGACAGCAGGAACACTGAAGCTTTCTTT CASSPRDSRNTEAFF NA TRBJ1-1 TRBD1 TRBV6-5
TGTGCCAGCAGCCAGCGACCGGGACTAGCAATCAATGAGCAGTTCTTC CASSQRPGLAINEQFF NA TRBJ2-1 TRBD2 TRBV14